The sequence of this TCR beta chain was determined in a study of blood T cell repertoires in COVID-19. Original data processing: Quantification of nucleated cells was approximated via reference gene primer amplification. Profiling relied on immunoSEQ multiplex PCR, and the TCRdb table lists in-frame clones only, not all of them. That table is the source of V, J and clone size, and D and trimming were worked out from the DNA. The sample records around 220,000 clones, 82% being singletons. Germline trimming cut 5 bases from V and 6 bases from J; bases unmatched to any gene: 13. This CDR3 comprises 15 residues. In germline, CDR1 is SGHVS, CDR2 FNYEAQ.

The receptor's source is a woman older than 75 with active or convalescent COVID-19. Sample: peripheral blood. This rearrangement joins TRBV7-6 to TRBJ2-7; 7 positions agree with TRBD2. CDR3 nucleotide sequence: TGTGCCAGCAGCCCACGCTTTGGGCGGGAGATCGAGCAGTACTTC. Translation: CASSPRFGREIEQYF.